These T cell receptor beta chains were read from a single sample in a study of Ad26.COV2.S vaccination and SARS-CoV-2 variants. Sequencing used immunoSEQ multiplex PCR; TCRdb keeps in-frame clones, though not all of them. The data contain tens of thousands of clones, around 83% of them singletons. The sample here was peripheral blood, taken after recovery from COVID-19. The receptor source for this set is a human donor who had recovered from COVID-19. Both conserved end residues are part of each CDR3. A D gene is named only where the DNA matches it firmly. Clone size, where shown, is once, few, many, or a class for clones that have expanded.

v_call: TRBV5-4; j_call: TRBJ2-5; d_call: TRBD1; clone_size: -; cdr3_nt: TGTGCCAGCAGCCAAGACAGGGGTGGAGGGGAGACCCAGTACTTC; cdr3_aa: CASSQDRGGGETQYF
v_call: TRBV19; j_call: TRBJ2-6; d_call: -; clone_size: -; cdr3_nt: TGTGCCAGTAGTATATATCTTGGCTCTGGGGCCAACGTCCTGACTTTC; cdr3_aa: CASSIYLGSGANVLTF
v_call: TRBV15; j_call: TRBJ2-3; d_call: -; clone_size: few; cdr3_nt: TGTGCCACCAGCAGGATCGGGCTTGATACGCAGTATTTT; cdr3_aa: CATSRIGLDTQYF
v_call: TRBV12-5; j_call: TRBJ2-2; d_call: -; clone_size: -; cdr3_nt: TGTGCTAGTGGGCGCCGGGGGGAGGGGGCGCCTAGCGGGGAGCTGTTTTTT; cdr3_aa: CASGRRGEGAPSGELFF
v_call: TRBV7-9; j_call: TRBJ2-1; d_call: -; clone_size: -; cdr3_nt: TGTGCCAGCAGCTTAGTTTATGGTGAGCAGTTCTTC; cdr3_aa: CASSLVYGEQFF
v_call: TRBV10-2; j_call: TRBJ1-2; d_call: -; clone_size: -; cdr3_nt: TGCGCCAGCAGTGAGACAGGGAACTATGGCTACACCTTC; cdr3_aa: CASSETGNYGYTF
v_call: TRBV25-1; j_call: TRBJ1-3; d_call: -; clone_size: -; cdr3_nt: TGTGCCAGCGGGGGAGGGAGGTTCGAGGCAGGAAGGAACACCATATATTTT; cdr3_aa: CASGGGRFEAGRNTIYF
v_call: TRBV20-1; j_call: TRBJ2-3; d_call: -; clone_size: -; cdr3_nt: TGCAGTGATGGTGACCGACACGGGGATACGCAGTATTTT; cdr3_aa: CSDGDRHGDTQYF
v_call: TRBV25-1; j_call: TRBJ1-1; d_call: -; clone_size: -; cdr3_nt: TGTGCCAGCAGTGATGTGTCAGCTAGGACTGAAGCTTTCTTT; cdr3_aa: CASSDVSARTEAFF
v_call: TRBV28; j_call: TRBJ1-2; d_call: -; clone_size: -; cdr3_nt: TGTGCCAGCAGTTTACCTCAGACAGGAAATAGTTTGGGCTACACCTTC; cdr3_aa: CASSLPQTGNSLGYTF
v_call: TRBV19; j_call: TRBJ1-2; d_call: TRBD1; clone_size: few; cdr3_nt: TGTGCCAGTAGTACCCGGGACAGGGGATTAAGCTACACCTTC; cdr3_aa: CASSTRDRGLSYTF
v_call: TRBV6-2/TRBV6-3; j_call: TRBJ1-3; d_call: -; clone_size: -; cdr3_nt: TGTGCCAGCAGTTACGCCGGGGCCTCCTCTGGAAACACCATATATTTT; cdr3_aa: CASSYAGASSGNTIYF
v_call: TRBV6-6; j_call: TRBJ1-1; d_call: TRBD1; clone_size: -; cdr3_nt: TGTGCCAGCAGTTCCACAGGGGGCACTGAAGCTTTCTTT; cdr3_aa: CASSSTGGTEAFF
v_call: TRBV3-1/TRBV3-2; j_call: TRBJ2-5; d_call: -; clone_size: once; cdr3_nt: TGTGCCAGCAGCCCCCCCCCGCGAGGGACCCAGTACTTC; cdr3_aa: CASSPPPRGTQYF
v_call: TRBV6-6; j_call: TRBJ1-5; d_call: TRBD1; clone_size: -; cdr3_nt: TGTGCCAGCAGTTACTCGAATCCAGGGGGGGATCCCCAGCATTTT; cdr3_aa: CASSYSNPGGDPQHF
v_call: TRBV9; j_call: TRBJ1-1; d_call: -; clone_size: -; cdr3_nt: TGTGCCAGCAGCGTACAGACCGGGGTGAACACTGAAGCTTTCTTT; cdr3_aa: CASSVQTGVNTEAFF
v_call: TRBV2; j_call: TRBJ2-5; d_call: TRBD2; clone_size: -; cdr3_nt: TGTGCCAGCAGGCTCGGGACTAGCGTTCGTGAGACCCAGTACTTC; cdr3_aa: CASRLGTSVRETQYF
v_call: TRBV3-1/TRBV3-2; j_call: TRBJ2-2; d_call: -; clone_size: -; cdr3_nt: TGTGCCAGCAGCCCTCTCGTGATCTGGGAGGGGGAGCTGTTTTTT; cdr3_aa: CASSPLVIWEGELFF
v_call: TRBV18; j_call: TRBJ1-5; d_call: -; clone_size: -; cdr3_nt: TGTGCCAGCTCACCTGGGGATAGCAATCAGCCCCAGCATTTT; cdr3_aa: CASSPGDSNQPQHF
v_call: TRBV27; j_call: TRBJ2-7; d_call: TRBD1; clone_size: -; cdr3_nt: TGTGCCAGCAGTTTATTTCTAGACAGGGACTACGAGCAGTACTTC; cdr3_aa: CASSLFLDRDYEQYF
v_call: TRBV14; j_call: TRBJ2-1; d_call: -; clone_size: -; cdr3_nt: TGTGCCAGCAGCCAAGGAGGTTGGGGTGGGGAGTTCTTC; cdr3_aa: CASSQGGWGGEFF
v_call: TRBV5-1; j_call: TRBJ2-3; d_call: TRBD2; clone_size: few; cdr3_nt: TGCGCCAGCAGCCCGGGGGGGGCGGAAGATACGCAGTATTTT; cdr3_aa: CASSPGGAEDTQYF
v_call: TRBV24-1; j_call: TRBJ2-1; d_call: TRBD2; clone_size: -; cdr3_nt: TGTGCCACCAGTGATTCCGGGGGGTACAATGAGCAGTTCTTC; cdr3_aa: CATSDSGGYNEQFF
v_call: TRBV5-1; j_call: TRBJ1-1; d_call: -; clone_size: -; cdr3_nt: TGCGCCAGCAGCTTCCCGGCGGGTGAAGCTTTCTTT; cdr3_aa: CASSFPAGEAFF
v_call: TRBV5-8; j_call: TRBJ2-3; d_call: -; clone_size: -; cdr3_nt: TGTGCCAGCAGCTTTATTACAGATACGCAGTATTTT; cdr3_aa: CASSFITDTQYF
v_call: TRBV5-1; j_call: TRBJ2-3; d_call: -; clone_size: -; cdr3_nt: TGCGCCAGCAGCTTGGTTGGGCCCGTTAGCACAGATACGCAGTATTTT; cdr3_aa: CASSLVGPVSTDTQYF
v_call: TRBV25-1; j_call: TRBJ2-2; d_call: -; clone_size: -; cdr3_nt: TGTGCCAGCAGTTCCGGGGAGCTGTTTTTT; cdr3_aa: CASSSGELFF
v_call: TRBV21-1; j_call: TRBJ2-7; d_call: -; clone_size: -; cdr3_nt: TGTGCCAGCAGCAAAGAACCCGAGACTGTAGCCTACGAGCAGTACTTC; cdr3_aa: CASSKEPETVAYEQYF
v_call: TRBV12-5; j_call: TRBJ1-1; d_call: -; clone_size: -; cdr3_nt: TGTGCTAGTGGTTTTGAGGGGAACACTGAAGCTTTCTTT; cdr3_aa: CASGFEGNTEAFF
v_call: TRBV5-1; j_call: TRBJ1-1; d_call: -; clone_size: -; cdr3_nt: TGCGCCAGCAGCTCTTTTGGATTGGGAAGGAACACTGAAGCTTTCTTT; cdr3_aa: CASSSFGLGRNTEAFF
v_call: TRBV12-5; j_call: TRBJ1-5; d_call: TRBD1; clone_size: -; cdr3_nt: TGTGCTAGTGGTTTCGGACAGGGACATCAGCCCCAGCATTTT; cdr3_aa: CASGFGQGHQPQHF
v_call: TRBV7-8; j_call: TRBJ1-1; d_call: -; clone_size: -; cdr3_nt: TGTGCCAGCAGCCACTTGATGGGGGGCCTCAACACTGAAGCTTTCTTT; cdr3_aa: CASSHLMGGLNTEAFF
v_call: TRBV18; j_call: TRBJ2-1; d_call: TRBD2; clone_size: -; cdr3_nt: TGTGCCAGCTCATCGGGACTAGCGGAATACAATGAGCAGTTCTTC; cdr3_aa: CASSSGLAEYNEQFF
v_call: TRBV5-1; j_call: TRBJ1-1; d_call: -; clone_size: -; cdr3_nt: TGCGCCAGCAGCTTGGTAGCACGGATGGACACTGAAGCTTTCTTT; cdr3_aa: CASSLVARMDTEAFF
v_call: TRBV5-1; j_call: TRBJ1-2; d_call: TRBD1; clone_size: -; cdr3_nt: TGCGCCAGCAGGAAAGGACAGGGGGCGGATGGCTACACCTTC; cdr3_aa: CASRKGQGADGYTF
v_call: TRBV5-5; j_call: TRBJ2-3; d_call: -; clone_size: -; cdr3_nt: TGTGCCAGCAGCTGGGGGGCGGGACTGGAAAAAGGGGAGAGGCAGTATTTT; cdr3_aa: CASSWGAGLEKGERQYF
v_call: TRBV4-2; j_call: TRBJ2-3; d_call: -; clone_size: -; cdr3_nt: TGTGCCAGCAGCCAAGAGGGGAACGAGGGCCCAAGCACAGATACGCAGTATTTT; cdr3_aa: CASSQEGNEGPSTDTQYF
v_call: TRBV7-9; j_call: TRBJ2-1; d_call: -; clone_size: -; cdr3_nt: TGTGCCAGCAGCTTAATGAGTTGGGGCTTCCATGAGCAGTTCTTC; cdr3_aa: CASSLMSWGFHEQFF
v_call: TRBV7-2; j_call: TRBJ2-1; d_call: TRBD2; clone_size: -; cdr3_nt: TGTGCCAGCAGCTTATACCTAGCGGGGAGCAATGAGCAGTTCTTC; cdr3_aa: CASSLYLAGSNEQFF
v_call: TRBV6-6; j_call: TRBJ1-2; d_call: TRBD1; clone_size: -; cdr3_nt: TGTGCCAGCAGTTACCATACAGGGGGCGACGGCTACACCTTC; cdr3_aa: CASSYHTGGDGYTF
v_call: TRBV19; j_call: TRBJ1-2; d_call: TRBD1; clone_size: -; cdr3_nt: TGTGCCAGTACGAAGGGACAGGGATATAGTTTGGGCTACACCTTC; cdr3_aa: CASTKGQGYSLGYTF
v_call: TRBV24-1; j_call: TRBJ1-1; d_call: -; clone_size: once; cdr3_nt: TGTGCCACCAGTGATCCTCGAACGGGGGACACTGAAGCTTTCTTT; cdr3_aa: CATSDPRTGDTEAFF
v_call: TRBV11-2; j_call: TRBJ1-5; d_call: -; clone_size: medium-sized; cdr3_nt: TGTGCCAGCAGCTTAGAAGGATACGGCAATCAGCCCCAGCATTTT; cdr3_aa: CASSLEGYGNQPQHF
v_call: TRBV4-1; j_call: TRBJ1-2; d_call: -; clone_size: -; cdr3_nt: TGCGCCAGCAGCCACACGAGACGGGGGGGGACGTCCTTGTCCTATGGCTACACCTTC; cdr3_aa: CASSHTRRGGTSLSYGYTF
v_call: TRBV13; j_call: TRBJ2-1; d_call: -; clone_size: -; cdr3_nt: TGTGCCAGCAGAGAAAGCGGCCACAATGAGCAGTTCTTC; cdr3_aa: CASRESGHNEQFF
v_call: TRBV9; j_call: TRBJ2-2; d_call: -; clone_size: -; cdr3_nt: TGTGCCAGCAGCGTACGTGAGGGGGCGAACACCGGGGAGCTGTTTTTT; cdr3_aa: CASSVREGANTGELFF
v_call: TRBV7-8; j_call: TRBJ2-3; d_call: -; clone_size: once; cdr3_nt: TGTGCCAGCAGCCCCACAAATACGCAGTATTTT; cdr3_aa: CASSPTNTQYF
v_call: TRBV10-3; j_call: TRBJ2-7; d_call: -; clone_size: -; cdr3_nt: TGTGCCATCAGGCAAGGGACTGCTGGGTTTGGCGAGCAGTACTTC; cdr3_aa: CAIRQGTAGFGEQYF
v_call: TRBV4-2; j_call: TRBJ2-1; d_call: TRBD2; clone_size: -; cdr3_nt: TGTGCCAGCAGCCAGGAGCCTAGCGGCTCCTACAATGAGCAGTTCTTC; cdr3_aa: CASSQEPSGSYNEQFF
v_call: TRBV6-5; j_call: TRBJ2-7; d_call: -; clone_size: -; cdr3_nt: TGTGCCAGCAGCTCGGACAGCATTTACGAGCAGTACTTC; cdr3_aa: CASSSDSIYEQYF
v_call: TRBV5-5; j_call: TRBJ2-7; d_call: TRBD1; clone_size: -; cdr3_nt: TGTGCCAGCGTAGTCATAGGACAGGGGGATGGCGAGCAGTACTTC; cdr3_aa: CASVVIGQGDGEQYF
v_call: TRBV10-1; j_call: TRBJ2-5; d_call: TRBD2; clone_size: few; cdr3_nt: TGCGCCAGCAGTCCCGAGGGGCCGGGGGGAGAGACCCAGTACTTC; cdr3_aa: CASSPEGPGGETQYF